This T cell receptor (beta chain) came from a study of blood T cell repertoires in COVID-19. For the study at large: Samples representing acute and convalescent COVID-19 were sourced from the United States, Italy and Spain. PBMCs, B-cell-depleted T cells, or T cells provided the cDNA or gDNA that made up the material.

Original processing notes: Reference gene primer amplification in the assay estimated nucleated cell counts. Here immunoSEQ multiplex PCR was the method, and the copy in TCRdb shows in-frame clones only, minus some. The D gene and trimming were derived from the DNA, and the V and J assignments and clone size from that table. The sample shows about 150,000 clones, more than 75% of them seen only once. CDR3 length: 14 amino acids. Germline V CDR1 and CDR2: MDHEN, SYDVKM. Trimming pared 8 bases from V and 5 bases from J, leaving 16 bases between. The receptor comes from a human donor in a cohort sampled during active COVID-19. The chain joins TRBV28 to TRBJ2-1, with unresolved D. Input material: peripheral blood. This CDR3 reads CASRRVGRNNEQFF. The CDR3 nucleotides read TGTGCCAGCCGTCGGGTCGGCAGAAACAATGAGCAGTTCTTC.